The source of this T cell receptor beta chain is a study of radiotherapy plus CTLA-4 blockade in lung cancer (dated by TCRdb to 2017 to 2018). Regarding the study in general: Objective responses occurred in approximately 19% of enrolled patients, and around 30% achieved disease control. The research as a whole found: Early dynamic changes in blood T cell clones, together with increased serum interferon-beta after radiation, were reported as the strongest predictors of response. After treatment with radiotherapy and ipilimumab, TCR clones that originated in tumors expanded in peripheral blood.

Library generation was performed with the immunoSEQ multiplex PCR assay. TCRdb limited this immuneACCESS table to in-frame rearrangements with V and J called. A share of clones is missing; checked studies link under half to unresolved V genes, and the rest is unexplained. The sample table shows fewer than 95,000 clones, and 83% are seen once. Over 0.75% of the sample goes to the ten largest clones. The study tested focal radiation therapy combined with CTLA-4 blockade (ipilimumab) in patients with chemo-refractory metastatic non-small-cell lung cancer. As regards this clone: The antigen it recognizes is unknown. Base quality data are lacking; no much larger clone is found one base away. Other DNA sequences in this specimen translate into the identical CDR3.

V is clipped by 4 bases and J by 4 bases, and the sequence between their germline boundaries is 23 bases long. There are 17 amino acids in the CDR3, from cysteine to phenylalanine inclusive. The read is trimmed to its CDR3 DNA, 51 bases read in frame from base 1. CDR1 is given as ENHRY and CDR2 as SYGVKD, both from the germline V gene. This receptor was identified in a human donor with non-small cell lung cancer who had stable disease on radiotherapy plus ipilimumab. Here the chain combines TRBV10-3 and TRBJ2-7; TRBD1 might be the D gene, on 7 matching bases. The source was peripheral blood, collected from a patient treated with radiotherapy plus ipilimumab. The sequence in DNA is TGTGCCATCAGTGTTTTTGAACTAGCAGGGGGTACGTACGAGCAGTACTTC. Protein translation: CAISVFELAGGTYEQYF.